This T cell receptor (beta chain) was identified during a study of T cell repertoires in cytomegalovirus infection. Study details: It was the public TCR beta signatures that indicated both CMV infection and matching HLA type. Findings and limits, study-wide: Of the TCR beta families, the public ones yielded a cumulative frequency that identified carriers of CMV plus the relevant HLA.

There are 16 residues in the CDR3. With 5 bases removed from V and 6 bases from J, the gap between germline ends came to 19 bases. CDR1 is SGHVS and CDR2 is FQNEAQ in the germline V gene. In regard to this clonotype: Its antigen remains unknown.

MiXCR was run by TCRdb on the reads, yielding one entry per CDR3 protein. The sample carries 680,000 or so distinct CDR3 sequences, 30% to 35% recorded once. The J gene is TRBJ1-4, the V gene TRBV7-8; TRBD1 is a possible D gene (5 bases). This receptor was taken from a human donor in good health (CMV status not recorded). Some clones in this sample may be carry-over from other donors' samples. The sequences come from cultured PBMCs, collected from culture after CMV antigen stimulation. CDR3 residues: CASSQPGGPKYEKLFF. The CDR3 DNA reads as TGTGCCAGCAGCCAACCCGGGGGACCGAAATATGAAAAACTGTTTTTT.